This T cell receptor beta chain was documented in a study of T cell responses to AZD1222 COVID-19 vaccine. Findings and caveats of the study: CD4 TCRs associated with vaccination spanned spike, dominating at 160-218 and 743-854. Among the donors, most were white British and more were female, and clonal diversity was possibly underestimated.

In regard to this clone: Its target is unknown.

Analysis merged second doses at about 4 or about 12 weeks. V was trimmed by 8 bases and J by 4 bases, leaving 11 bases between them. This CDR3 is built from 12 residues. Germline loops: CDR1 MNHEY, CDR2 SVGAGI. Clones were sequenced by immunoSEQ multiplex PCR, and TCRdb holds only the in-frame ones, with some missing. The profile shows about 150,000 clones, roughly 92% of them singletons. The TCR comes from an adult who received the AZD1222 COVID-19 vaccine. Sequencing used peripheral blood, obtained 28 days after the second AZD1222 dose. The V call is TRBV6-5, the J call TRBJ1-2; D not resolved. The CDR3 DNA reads TGTGCCAGCGCCGGCCGGGGCTATGGCTACACCTTC. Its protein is CASAGRGYGYTF.